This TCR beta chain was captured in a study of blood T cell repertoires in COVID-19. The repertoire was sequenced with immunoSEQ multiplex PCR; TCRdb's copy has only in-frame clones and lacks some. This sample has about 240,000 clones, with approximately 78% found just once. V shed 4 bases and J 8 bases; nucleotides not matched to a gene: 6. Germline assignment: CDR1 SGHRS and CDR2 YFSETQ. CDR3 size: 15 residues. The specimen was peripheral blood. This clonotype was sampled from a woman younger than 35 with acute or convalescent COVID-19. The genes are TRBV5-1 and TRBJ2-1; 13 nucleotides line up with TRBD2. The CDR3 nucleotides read TGCGCCAGCAGCCAGGGACTAGCGGGATTTGATGAGCAGTTCTTC. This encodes CASSQGLAGFDEQFF.